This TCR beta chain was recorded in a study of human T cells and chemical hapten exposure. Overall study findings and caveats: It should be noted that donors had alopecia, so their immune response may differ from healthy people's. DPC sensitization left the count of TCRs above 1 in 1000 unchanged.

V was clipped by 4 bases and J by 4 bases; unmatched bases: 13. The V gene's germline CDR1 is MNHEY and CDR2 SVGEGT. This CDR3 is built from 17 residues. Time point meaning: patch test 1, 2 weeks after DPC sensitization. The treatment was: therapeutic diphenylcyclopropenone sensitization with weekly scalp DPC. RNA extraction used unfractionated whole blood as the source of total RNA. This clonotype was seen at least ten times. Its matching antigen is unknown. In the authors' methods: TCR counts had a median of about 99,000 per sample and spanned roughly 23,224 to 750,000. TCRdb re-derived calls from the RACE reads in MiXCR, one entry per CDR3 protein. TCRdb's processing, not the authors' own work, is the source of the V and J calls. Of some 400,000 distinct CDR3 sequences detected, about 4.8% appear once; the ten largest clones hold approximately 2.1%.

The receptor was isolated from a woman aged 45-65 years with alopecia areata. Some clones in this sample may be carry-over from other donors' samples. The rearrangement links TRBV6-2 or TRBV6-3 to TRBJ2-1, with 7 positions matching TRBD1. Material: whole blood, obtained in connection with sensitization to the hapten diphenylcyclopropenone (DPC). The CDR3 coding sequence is TGTGCCAGCAGTTCGCGCACCACAGGGGTGAAGTACAATGAGCAGTTCTTC. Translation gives CASSSRTTGVKYNEQFF.